A selection of T cell receptor beta chains follows, all from one sample in a study of beta chain features in type 1 diabetes. TCRdb's copy holds only in-frame clones and misses some; the assay was immunoSEQ multiplex PCR. Found here are roughly 140,000 clones, approximately 10% of them singletons; the top ten hold roughly 1.9%. The sample was central memory CD4+ T cells from blood. The receptors derive from a man aged 18 to 29 in good health. Both conserved end residues are part of each CDR3. D genes are given only for firm matches. Some rows have no size entry. The others give once, few or many, or a class for an expanded clone.

>TRBV27|TRBD1|TRBJ2-7|few
CASSSGQASSYEQYF
TGTGCCAGCAGTTCGGGACAGGCAAGCTCCTACGAGCAGTACTTC
>TRBV7-9|-|TRBJ1-2|few
CASSLPRDDNYGYTF
TGTGCCAGCAGCTTACCCCGGGATGATAACTATGGCTACACCTTC
>TRBV10-3|-|TRBJ1-1|-
CAIRANTEAFF
TGTGCCATCAGAGCGAACACTGAAGCTTTCTTT
>TRBV6-5|TRBD1|TRBJ1-2|-
CASTTPGQGFYGYTF
TGTGCCAGCACCACTCCGGGACAGGGATTCTATGGCTACACCTTC
>TRBV15|TRBD1|TRBJ1-2|-
CATSGKQGFYGYTF
TGTGCCACCAGCGGAAAACAGGGGTTCTATGGCTACACCTTC
>TRBV4-2|TRBD2|TRBJ2-1|few
CASSQHSSGGYNEQFF
TGTGCCAGCAGCCAGCACTCGAGCGGGGGTTACAATGAGCAGTTCTTC
>TRBV18|-|TRBJ2-1|few
CASSPPSGGLQFF
TGTGCCAGCTCACCACCGTCCGGGGGTTTGCAGTTCTTC
>TRBV7-8|-|TRBJ2-1|once
CASSLDSRRDEQFF
TGTGCCAGCAGCTTGGACTCCCGCCGGGATGAGCAGTTCTTC
>TRBV18|TRBD1|TRBJ1-1|few
CASSPQGAAEAFF
TGTGCCAGCTCTCCACAGGGGGCGGCTGAAGCTTTCTTT
>TRBV29-1|TRBD1|TRBJ1-2|-
CSAGQGGINYGYTF
TGCAGCGCTGGACAGGGGGGGATTAACTATGGCTACACCTTC
>TRBV30|-|TRBJ1-6|few
CAWMIPESYNSPLHF
TGTGCCTGGATGATACCAGAATCCTATAATTCACCCCTCCACTTT
>TRBV18|-|TRBJ2-7|few
CASSPPGLSSYEQYF
TGTGCCAGCTCACCCCCGGGCCTGAGCTCCTACGAGCAGTACTTC
>TRBV6-1|-|TRBJ1-5|few
CASRERGNQPQHF
TGTGCCAGCAGGGAAAGGGGCAATCAGCCCCAGCATTTT
>TRBV11-1|TRBD1|TRBJ2-1|many
CASSTGTGSYNEQFF
TGTGCCAGCAGCACAGGGACAGGGAGCTACAATGAGCAGTTCTTC
>TRBV9|-|TRBJ1-2|few
CASSPRTAVGGYGYTF
TGTGCCAGCAGCCCCAGGACAGCTGTGGGGGGCTATGGCTACACCTTC
>TRBV9|-|TRBJ1-6|few
CASSLAGQDSPLHF
TGTGCCAGCAGCTTAGCCGGGCAGGATTCACCCCTCCACTTT
>TRBV29-1|-|TRBJ1-1|-
CSVVKGLNTEAFF
TGCAGCGTTGTAAAGGGCCTGAACACTGAAGCTTTCTTT
>TRBV27|TRBD1|TRBJ1-6|few
CASSLSTGTGYSPLHF
TGTGCCAGCAGTTTATCGACGGGGACAGGGTATTCACCCCTCCACTTT
>TRBV9|TRBD2|TRBJ2-2|-
CASSVALSGASGAGELFF
TGTGCCAGCAGCGTAGCCCTTAGCGGGGCGAGTGGGGCCGGGGAGCTGTTTTTT
>TRBV5-1|-|TRBJ2-1|-
CASIWDTTYNEQFF
TGCGCCAGCATTTGGGACACAACCTACAATGAGCAGTTCTTC
>TRBV7-8|-|TRBJ1-5|few
CASSLALGDGNQPQHF
TGTGCCAGCAGCTTAGCTTTGGGGGATGGCAATCAGCCCCAGCATTTT
>TRBV7-2|-|TRBJ1-2|few
CASSLGDLWSYTF
TGTGCCAGCAGCTTAGGGGACCTTTGGAGCTACACCTTC
>TRBV19|-|TRBJ2-1|many
CASSSWGGGYNEQFF
TGTGCCAGTAGTTCCTGGGGTGGCGGGTACAATGAGCAGTTCTTC
>TRBV9|-|TRBJ1-2|few
CASSVEATPRGYTF
TGTGCCAGCAGCGTAGAGGCGACTCCGAGGGGCTACACCTTC
>TRBV29-1|TRBD1|TRBJ1-6|-
CRTGTGGNPPLHF
TGCAGGACCGGGACAGGGGGCAATCCACCCCTCCACTTT
>TRBV5-1|-|TRBJ2-1|-
CASSLGGSSYNEQFF
TGCGCCAGCAGCTTAGGGGGGAGCTCCTACAATGAGCAGTTCTTC
>TRBV29-1|TRBD2|TRBJ2-7|few
CSASRGPGSGRAGGYEQYF
TGCAGCGCCTCGCGGGGGCCCGGTAGCGGGAGGGCCGGGGGCTACGAGCAGTACTTC
>TRBV6-6|-|TRBJ1-5|-
CASSSGQFTQPQHF
TGTGCCAGCAGTTCTGGACAGTTTACTCAGCCCCAGCATTTT
>TRBV7-2|TRBD1|TRBJ2-3|-
CASSQQGARYTDTQYF
TGTGCCAGCAGCCAACAGGGGGCCAGATACACAGATACGCAGTATTTT
>TRBV10-3|-|TRBJ1-1|-
CAISGLGGTEAFF
TGTGCCATCAGTGGTCTCGGTGGCACTGAAGCTTTCTTT
>TRBV9|-|TRBJ1-1|-
CASSVRQMTEAFF
TGTGCCAGCAGCGTACGACAGATGACTGAAGCTTTCTTT
>TRBV2|-|TRBJ2-1|few
CASREIAVYNEQFF
TGTGCCAGCAGAGAGATAGCGGTCTACAATGAGCAGTTCTTC
>TRBV7-2|TRBD2|TRBJ2-3|many
CASVAGGPRTDTQYF
TGTGCCAGCGTAGCGGGAGGGCCGCGCACAGATACGCAGTATTTT
>TRBV6-5|TRBD2|TRBJ2-2|-
CASSQGLAAGELFF
TGTGCCAGCAGCCAAGGACTAGCGGCCGGGGAGCTGTTTTTT
>TRBV4-1|-|TRBJ2-1|few
CASSQGRQATYNEQFF
TGCGCCAGCAGCCAAGGTAGACAGGCAACCTACAATGAGCAGTTCTTC
>TRBV29-1|-|TRBJ1-1|-
CSVCGVLDTEAFF
TGCAGCGTTTGCGGGGTTCTGGACACTGAAGCTTTCTTT
>TRBV29-1|-|TRBJ2-1|-
CSPLGGNRDWEQFF
TGCAGCCCCCTTGGGGGGAACAGGGACTGGGAGCAGTTCTTC
>TRBV9|-|TRBJ2-4|-
CASSGNSGVLKNIQYF
TGTGCCAGCAGCGGGAATTCAGGGGTTCTCAAAAACATTCAGTACTTC
>TRBV5-4|TRBD1|TRBJ1-2|-
CASSLGQGDYGYTF
TGTGCCAGCAGCCTGGGACAGGGAGACTATGGCTACACCTTC
>TRBV2|-|TRBJ2-5|-
CASSPQETAQYF
TGTGCCAGCAGCCCCCAAGAGACGGCCCAGTACTTC
>TRBV5-4|TRBD1|TRBJ2-7|many
CASSLRDRAYEQYF
TGTGCCAGCAGCCTCCGGGACAGGGCCTACGAGCAGTACTTC
>TRBV29-1|-|TRBJ2-5|-
CSVGTSGGTQYF
TGCAGCGTCGGGACCTCCGGGGGGACCCAGTACTTC
>TRBV7-9|-|TRBJ1-1|few
CASSLQNTEAFF
TGTGCCAGCAGCTTACAGAACACTGAAGCTTTCTTT
>TRBV7-2|-|TRBJ1-1|-
CASSFNRNTEAFF
TGTGCCAGCAGCTTCAACCGGAACACTGAAGCTTTCTTT
>TRBV2|TRBD1|TRBJ2-5|-
CASSARQGGETQYF
TGTGCCAGCAGCGCCCGACAGGGTGGGGAGACCCAGTACTTC